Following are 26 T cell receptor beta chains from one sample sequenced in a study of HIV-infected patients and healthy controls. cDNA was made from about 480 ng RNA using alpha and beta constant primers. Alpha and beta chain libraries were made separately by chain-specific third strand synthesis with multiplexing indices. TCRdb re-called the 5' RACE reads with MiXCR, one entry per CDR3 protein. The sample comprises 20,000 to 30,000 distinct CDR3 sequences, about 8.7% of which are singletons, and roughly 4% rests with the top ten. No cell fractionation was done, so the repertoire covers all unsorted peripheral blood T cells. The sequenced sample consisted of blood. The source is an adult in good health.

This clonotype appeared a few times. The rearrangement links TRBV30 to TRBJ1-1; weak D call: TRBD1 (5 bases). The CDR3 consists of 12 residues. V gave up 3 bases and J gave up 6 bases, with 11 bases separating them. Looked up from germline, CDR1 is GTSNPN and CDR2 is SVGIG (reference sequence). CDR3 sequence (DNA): TGTGCCTGGAGGTCTCGAGGGGCTGAAGCTTTCTTT. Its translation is CAWRSRGAEAFF.

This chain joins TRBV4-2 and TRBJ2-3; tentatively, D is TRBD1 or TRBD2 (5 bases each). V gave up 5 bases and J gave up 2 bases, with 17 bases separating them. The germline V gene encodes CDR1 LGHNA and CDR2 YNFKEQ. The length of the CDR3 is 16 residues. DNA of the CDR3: TGTGCCAGCAGCTCCCGGGACGGTGCCCACACAGATACGCAGTATTTT. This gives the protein CASSSRDGAHTDTQYF.

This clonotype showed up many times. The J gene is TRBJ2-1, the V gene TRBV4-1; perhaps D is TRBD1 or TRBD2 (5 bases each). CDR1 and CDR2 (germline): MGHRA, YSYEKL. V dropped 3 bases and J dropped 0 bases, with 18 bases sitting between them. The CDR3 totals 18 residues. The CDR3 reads CASSQATTAVSSYNEQFF. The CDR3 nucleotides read TGCGCCAGCAGCCAGGCTACGACAGCGGTTAGCTCCTACAATGAGCAGTTCTTC.

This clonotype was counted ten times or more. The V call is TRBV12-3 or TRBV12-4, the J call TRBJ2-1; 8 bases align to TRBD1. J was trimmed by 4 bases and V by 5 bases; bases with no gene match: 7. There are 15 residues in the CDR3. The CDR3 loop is CASSRQGSLYNEQFF. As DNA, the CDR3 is TGTGCCAGCAGTCGACAGGGGTCCCTATACAATGAGCAGTTCTTC.

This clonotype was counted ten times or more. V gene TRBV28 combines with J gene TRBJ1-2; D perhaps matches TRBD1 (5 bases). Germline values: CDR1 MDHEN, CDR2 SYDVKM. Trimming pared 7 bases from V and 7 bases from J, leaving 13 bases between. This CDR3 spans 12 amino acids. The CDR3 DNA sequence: TGTGCCAGCAACCAGGGACTGCTTGGCTACACCTTC. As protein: CASNQGLLGYTF.

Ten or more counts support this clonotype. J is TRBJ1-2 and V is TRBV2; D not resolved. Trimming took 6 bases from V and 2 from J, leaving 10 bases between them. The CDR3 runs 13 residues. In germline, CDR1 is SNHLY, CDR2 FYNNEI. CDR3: CASRLGTNYGYTF. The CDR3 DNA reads TGTGCCAGCAGGCTGGGCACCAACTATGGCTACACCTTC.

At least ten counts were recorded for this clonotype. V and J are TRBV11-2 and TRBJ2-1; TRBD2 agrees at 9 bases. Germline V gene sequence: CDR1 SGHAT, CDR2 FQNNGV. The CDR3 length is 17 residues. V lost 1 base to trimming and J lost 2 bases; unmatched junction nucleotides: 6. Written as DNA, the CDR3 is TGTGCCAGCAGCTTAGTCAGCGGGGGGCCTCCCTACAATGAGCAGTTCTTC. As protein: CASSLVSGGPPYNEQFF.

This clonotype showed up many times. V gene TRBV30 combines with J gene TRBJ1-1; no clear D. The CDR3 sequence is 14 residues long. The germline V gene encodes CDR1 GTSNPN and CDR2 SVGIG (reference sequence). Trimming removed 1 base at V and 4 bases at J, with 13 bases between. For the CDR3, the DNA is TGTGCCTGGAGTGCTCGCGGACGGAGCACTGAAGCTTTCTTT. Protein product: CAWSARGRSTEAFF.

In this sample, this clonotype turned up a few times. This CDR3 is CASNQDGNTGELFF. CDR3 coding DNA: TGTGCCAGTAACCAAGACGGGAACACCGGGGAGCTGTTTTTT. The V call is TRBV19, the J call TRBJ2-2; no clear D. This CDR3 is built from 14 residues. With 7 bases removed from V and 1 base from J, the gap between germline ends came to 10 bases. Germline lookup yields CDR1 LNHDA and CDR2 SQIVND (reference sequence).

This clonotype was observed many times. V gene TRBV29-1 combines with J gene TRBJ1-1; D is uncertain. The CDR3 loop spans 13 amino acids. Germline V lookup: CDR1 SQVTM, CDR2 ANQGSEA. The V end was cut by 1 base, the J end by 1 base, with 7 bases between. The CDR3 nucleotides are TGCAGCGTTGAAGCCCCCTCGAACACTGAAGCTTTCTTT. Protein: CSVEAPSNTEAFF.

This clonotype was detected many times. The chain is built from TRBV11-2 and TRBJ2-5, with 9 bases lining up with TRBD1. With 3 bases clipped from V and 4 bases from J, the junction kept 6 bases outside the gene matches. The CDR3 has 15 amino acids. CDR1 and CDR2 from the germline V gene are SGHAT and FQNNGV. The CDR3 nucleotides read TGTGCCAGCAGCTTGGGTACAGGGGGCCCAGAGACCCAGTACTTC. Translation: CASSLGTGGPETQYF.

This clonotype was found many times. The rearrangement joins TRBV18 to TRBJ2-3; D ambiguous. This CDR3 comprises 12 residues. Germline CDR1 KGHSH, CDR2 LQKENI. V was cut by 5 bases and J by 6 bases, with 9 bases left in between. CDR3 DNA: TGTGCCAGCTCAACTATTGCGGATACGCAGTATTTT. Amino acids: CASSTIADTQYF.

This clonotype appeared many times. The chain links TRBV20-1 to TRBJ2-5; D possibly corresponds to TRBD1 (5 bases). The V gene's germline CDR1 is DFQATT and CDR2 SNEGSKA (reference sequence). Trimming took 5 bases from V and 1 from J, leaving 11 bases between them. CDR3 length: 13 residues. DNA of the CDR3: TGCAGTGCTCCCCGACAGCTCCAAGAGACCCAGTACTTC. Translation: CSAPRQLQETQYF.

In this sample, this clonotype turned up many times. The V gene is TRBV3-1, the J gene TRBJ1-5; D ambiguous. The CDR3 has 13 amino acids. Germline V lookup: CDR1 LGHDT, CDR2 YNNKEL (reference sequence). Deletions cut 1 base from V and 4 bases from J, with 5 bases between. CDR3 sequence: CASSQGGNQPQHF. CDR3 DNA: TGTGCCAGCAGCCAAGGGGGTAATCAGCCCCAGCATTTT.

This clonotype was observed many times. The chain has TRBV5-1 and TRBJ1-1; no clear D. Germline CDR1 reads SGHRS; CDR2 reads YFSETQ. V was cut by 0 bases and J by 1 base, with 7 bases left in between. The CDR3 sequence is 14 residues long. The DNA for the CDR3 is TGCGCCAGCAGCTTGGTATCAGAGAACACTGAAGCTTTCTTT. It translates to CASSLVSENTEAFF.

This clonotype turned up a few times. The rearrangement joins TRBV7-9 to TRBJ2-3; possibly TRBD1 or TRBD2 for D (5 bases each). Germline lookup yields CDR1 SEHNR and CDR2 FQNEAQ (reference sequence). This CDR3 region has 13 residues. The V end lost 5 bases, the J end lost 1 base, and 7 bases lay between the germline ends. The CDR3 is CASSQGRTDTQYF. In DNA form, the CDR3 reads TGTGCCAGCAGCCAGGGACGCACAGATACGCAGTATTTT.

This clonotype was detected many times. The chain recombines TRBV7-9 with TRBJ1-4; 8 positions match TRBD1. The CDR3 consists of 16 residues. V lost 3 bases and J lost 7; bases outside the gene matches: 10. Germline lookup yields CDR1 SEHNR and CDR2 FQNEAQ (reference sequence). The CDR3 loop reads CASSLNTGTGGEKLFF. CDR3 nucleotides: TGTGCCAGCAGCTTGAATACCGGGACAGGCGGTGAAAAACTGTTTTTT.

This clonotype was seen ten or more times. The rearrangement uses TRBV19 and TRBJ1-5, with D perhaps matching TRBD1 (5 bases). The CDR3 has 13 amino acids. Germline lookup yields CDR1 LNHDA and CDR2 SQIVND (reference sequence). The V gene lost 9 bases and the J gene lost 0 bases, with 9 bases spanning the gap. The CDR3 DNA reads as TGTGCCAGCTCGGACACTAGCAATCAGCCCCAGCATTTT. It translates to CASSDTSNQPQHF. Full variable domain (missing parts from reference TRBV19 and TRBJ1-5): DGGITQSPKYLFRKEGQNVTLSCEQNLNHDAMYWYRQDPGQGLRLIYYSQIVNDFQKGDIAEGYSVSREKKESFPLTVTSAQKNPTAFYLCASSDTSNQPQHFGDGTRLSIL.

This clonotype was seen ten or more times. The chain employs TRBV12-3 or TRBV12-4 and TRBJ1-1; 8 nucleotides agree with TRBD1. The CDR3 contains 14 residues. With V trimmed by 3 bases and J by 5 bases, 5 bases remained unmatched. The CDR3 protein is CASSFQGAVTEAFF. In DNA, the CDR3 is TGTGCCAGCAGTTTCCAGGGGGCGGTGACTGAAGCTTTCTTT.

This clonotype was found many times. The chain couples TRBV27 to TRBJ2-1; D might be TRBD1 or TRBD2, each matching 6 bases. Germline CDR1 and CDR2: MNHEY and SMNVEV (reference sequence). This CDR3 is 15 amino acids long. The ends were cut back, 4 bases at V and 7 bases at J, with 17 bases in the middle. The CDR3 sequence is CASSSPGAPGNEQFF. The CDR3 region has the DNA TGTGCCAGCAGTTCTCCGGGGGCCCCCGGGAATGAGCAGTTCTTC.

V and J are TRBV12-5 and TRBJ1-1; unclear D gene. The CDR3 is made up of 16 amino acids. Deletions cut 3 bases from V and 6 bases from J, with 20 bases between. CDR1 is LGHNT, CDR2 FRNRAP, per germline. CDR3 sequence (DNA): TGTGCTAGTGGTTTTCCCGTCCGGGGAAGTATCCCTGAAGCTTTCTTT. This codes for CASGFPVRGSIPEAFF.

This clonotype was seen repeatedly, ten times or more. The CDR3 nucleotides read TGTGCCAGCAGCGTCATAGCGATAAGCTCCTACAATGAGCAGTTCTTC. It codes for CASSVIAISSYNEQFF. J is TRBJ2-1 and V is TRBV9; perhaps TRBD2 as D (5 bases). The V and J ends lost 2 bases and 0 bases respectively, with 12 bases between them. Germline V CDR1 and CDR2: SGDLS, YYNGEE. The CDR3 runs to 16 residues.

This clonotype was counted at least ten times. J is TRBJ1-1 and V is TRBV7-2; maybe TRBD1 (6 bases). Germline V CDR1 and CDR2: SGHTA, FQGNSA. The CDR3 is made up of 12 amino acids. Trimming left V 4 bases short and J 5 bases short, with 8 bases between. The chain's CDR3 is CASSWRGTEAFF. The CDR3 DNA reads TGTGCCAGCAGCTGGAGGGGGACTGAAGCTTTCTTT.

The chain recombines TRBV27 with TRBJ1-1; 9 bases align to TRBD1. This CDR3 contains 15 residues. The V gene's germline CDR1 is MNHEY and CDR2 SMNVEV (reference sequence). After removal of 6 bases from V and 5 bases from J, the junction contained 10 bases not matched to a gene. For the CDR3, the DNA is TGTGCCAGCAGCCCCAACAGGGGGCAAAGGACTGAAGCTTTCTTT. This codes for CASSPNRGQRTEAFF.

The CDR3 nucleotides read TGTGCCAGCAGTCCCCGGTATCCCGGGGAGCTGTTTTTT. As protein: CASSPRYPGELFF. The chain uses TRBV14 and TRBJ2-2, with no clear D. Germline V gene lookup returns CDR1 SGHDN and CDR2 FVKESK. This CDR3 is 13 amino acids long. The V end was cut by 6 bases, the J end by 6 bases, with 11 bases between.

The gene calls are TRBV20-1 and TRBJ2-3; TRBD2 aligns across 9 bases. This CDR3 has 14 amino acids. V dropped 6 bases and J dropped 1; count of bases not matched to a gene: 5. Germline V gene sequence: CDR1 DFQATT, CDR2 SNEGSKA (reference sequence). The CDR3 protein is CSALAGEGTDTQYF. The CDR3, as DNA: TGCAGTGCCTTAGCGGGGGAAGGCACAGATACGCAGTATTTT.